These T cell receptor beta chains were read from a single sample in a study of blood T cell repertoires in COVID-19. Generated by immunoSEQ multiplex PCR, the TCRdb table keeps only in-frame clones and is missing some. This sample has 95,000 to 150,000 clones, with approximately 86% found just once. Sequencing was carried out using peripheral blood. These TCRs come from a woman between 50 and 59 years old with active or convalescent COVID-19. CDR3s include the opening cysteine and the closing phenylalanine or tryptophan. A D gene is named only where the DNA matches it firmly. The size of a clone is reported for some rows only, either as once, few or many, or as a class for expanded clones.

V	D	J	length	size	DNA	CDR3
TRBV14	-	TRBJ2-7	13	-	TGTGCCAGCAGCCTGGCCCCCCCCTACGAGCAGTACTTC	CASSLAPPYEQYF
TRBV10-3	TRBD1	TRBJ2-7	15	-	TGTGCCATCAGTGGTACGGGACAGCAGGTCTACGAGCAGTACTTC	CAISGTGQQVYEQYF
TRBV7-9	-	TRBJ1-3	15	-	TGTGCCAGCAGCTACGGACAGCACTCTGGAAACACCATATATTTT	CASSYGQHSGNTIYF
TRBV28	TRBD1	TRBJ1-3	13	-	TGTGCCAGCAGGACAGGGACTGGAAACACCATATATTTT	CASRTGTGNTIYF
TRBV6-2/TRBV6-3	TRBD2	TRBJ2-1	16	-	TGTGCCAGCAGTACCCTCCGGACTAGCGGGACAAATGAGCAGTTCTTC	CASSTLRTSGTNEQFF
TRBV7-3	TRBD2	TRBJ2-1	15	once	TGTGCCAGCAGCTTACTAGCGGGAGAATACAGTGAGCAGTTCTTC	CASSLLAGEYSEQFF
TRBV6-5	-	TRBJ2-1	15	-	TGTGCCAGCAGGCGTGAGGAGATCACCTACAATGAGCAGTTCTTC	CASRREEITYNEQFF
TRBV14	-	TRBJ2-2	16	few	TGTGCCAGCAGCCAAATACTTGGGGCCCCGACCGGGGAGCTGTTTTTT	CASSQILGAPTGELFF
TRBV19	-	TRBJ2-1	19	-	TGTGCCAGTAGTATAAACCTCGGAGCGGGCTTTTTCTCCTACAATGAGCAGTTCTTC	CASSINLGAGFFSYNEQFF
TRBV24-1	TRBD2	TRBJ2-5	14	-	TGTGCCACCAGTGCTAGCGGGAGTCAGGAGACCCAGTACTTC	CATSASGSQETQYF
TRBV19	TRBD1	TRBJ1-2	14	few	TGTGCCAGTAGTCCCCGGACAGGGGGCTATGGCTACACCTTC	CASSPRTGGYGYTF
TRBV15	TRBD2	TRBJ2-5	18	-	TGTGCCACCAGCAGGACGACGGGACTAGCGGGCACCCAAGAGACCCAGTACTTC	CATSRTTGLAGTQETQYF
TRBV10-3	TRBD1	TRBJ2-2	19	-	TGTGCCATCAGTGATTTTTTACGTGGTGGGACAGGGGATACCGGGGAGCTGTTTTTT	CAISDFLRGGTGDTGELFF
TRBV27	-	TRBJ2-7	13	-	TGTGCCAGCAGTTTGGGCAGGGCGTACGAGCAGTACTTC	CASSLGRAYEQYF
TRBV7-2	-	TRBJ1-3	15	-	TGTGCCAGCAGCTTAGCGGGGGGACGTGGAAACACCATATATTTT	CASSLAGGRGNTIYF